The 11 T cell receptor beta chains listed next were all sequenced from one sample in a study of identical twins. TCRdb re-called the 5' RACE reads through MiXCR, storing one row per CDR3 protein. This sample has hundreds of thousands of distinct CDR3 sequences, with approximately 7.8% found just once. The data were also submitted as part of a second study, on yellow fever vaccine responses in identical twins.

Sequenced material: CD8+ T cells sorted from blood. Receptors originate from a woman aged 18-29 years in good health.

The chain is built from TRBV19 and TRBJ1-5; D is unclear. The CDR3 is 15 residues long. Trimming pared 0 bases from V and 6 bases from J, leaving 12 bases between. Germline V gives CDR1 LNHDA, CDR2 SQIVND (reference sequence). CDR3 coding DNA: TGTGCCAGTAGTATAGATCAGGAAGGTTTTCAGCCCCAGCATTTT. This encodes CASSIDQEGFQPQHF.

This clonotype was counted a few times. This chain links TRBV11-2 with TRBJ2-1, with D perhaps assigned TRBD1 or TRBD2 (5 bases each). Germline-derived CDR1 and CDR2 are SGHAT and FQNNGV. This CDR3 has 13 amino acids. V dropped 5 bases and J dropped 7 bases, with 12 bases sitting between them. The CDR3 DNA is TGTGCCAGCAGCCCCCGAGGGGTTAATGAGCAGTTCTTC. As protein: CASSPRGVNEQFF.

In regard to this clonotype: One end of the junction fails to match germline, which may point to a read error. The chain has TRBV20-1 and TRBJ2-5, with 8 bases identical to TRBD2. The CDR3 is 17 residues long. Germline V gives CDR1 DFQATT, CDR2 SNEGSKA (reference sequence). CDR3 nucleotide sequence: TGCTGTGCTAGAGATACGGCTAGCGGGTTCCTGGGGGAGACCCAGTACTTC. Amino acid sequence: CCARDTASGFLGETQYF.

This clonotype showed up many times. V is TRBV4-1 and J is TRBJ2-7; TRBD2 matches 12 bases. V lost 0 bases, J lost 3 bases, and 9 bases stayed unmatched. Germline CDR1 MGHRA, CDR2 YSYEKL. The CDR3 has 18 amino acids. The CDR3 bases are TGCGCCAGCAGCCAAGATCCGCTAGCGGGAGGGTTGGGCTACGAGCAGTACTTC. This gives the protein CASSQDPLAGGLGYEQYF.

In this sample, this clonotype turned up a few times. The genes are TRBV15 and TRBJ2-5, with 10 nucleotides matching TRBD1. V was pared by 5 bases and J by 0 bases, with 18 bases of the junction left unmatched. Germline CDR1 reads LNHNV; CDR2 reads YYDKDF (reference sequence). The CDR3 loop spans 20 amino acids. CDR3 nucleotide sequence: TGTGCCACCAGCCGAGCGGCGACAGGGGGCGCGGGTCAGTACCAAGAGACCCAGTACTTC. Translating gives CATSRAATGGAGQYQETQYF.

V and J are TRBV2 and TRBJ2-2, with 8 bases fitting TRBD2. Per the germline V gene, CDR1 is SNHLY and CDR2 is FYNNEI. Trimming cost V 7 bases and J 6 bases; bases outside gene matches: 10. CDR3 length: 15 residues. The CDR3 loop reads CASKPGLEVAGELFF. The CDR3 DNA reads TGTGCCAGCAAACCGGGACTAGAGGTCGCCGGGGAGCTGTTTTTT.

V and J are TRBV12-3 or TRBV12-4 and TRBJ2-2, with 7 bases lining up with TRBD2. The V and J ends lost 4 bases and 7 bases, in that order; junction bases with no gene match: 6. The CDR3 totals 14 residues. CDR3 region: CASSSGTIGGELFF. DNA of the CDR3: TGTGCCAGCAGTTCTGGGACTATTGGCGGGGAGCTGTTTTTT.

This clonotype came up a few times. The CDR3 spells CASSQDARRGNEQFF. The CDR3 nucleotides are TGTGCCAGCAGCCAAGACGCGAGGCGGGGCAATGAGCAGTTCTTC. The chain employs TRBV14 and TRBJ2-1; a weak D match, TRBD2 (6 bases). Trimming removed 0 bases from V and 6 bases from J, with 12 bases in between. The CDR3 runs to 15 residues. CDR1 and CDR2 (germline): SGHDN, FVKESK.

The rearrangement uses TRBV12-3 or TRBV12-4 and TRBJ2-1; D possibly uses TRBD1 or TRBD2 (5 bases each). This CDR3 has 15 residues. Trimming took off 2 bases at V and 4 bases at J, with 12 bases between the two ends. The DNA of the CDR3 is TGTGCCAGCAGTTTAACCGGGACCATTTACAATGAGCAGTTCTTC. Translating gives CASSLTGTIYNEQFF.

This clonotype was counted ten times or more. The CDR3 loop is CASSTGDYGYTF. The DNA for the CDR3 is TGTGCCAGCAGTACAGGGGACTATGGCTACACCTTC. The rearrangement joins TRBV27 to TRBJ1-2, with 7 bases matching TRBD1. Germline trimming cut 5 bases from V and 3 bases from J; bases unmatched to any gene: 0. The V gene's germline CDR1 is MNHEY and CDR2 SMNVEV (reference sequence). The CDR3 has 12 residues.

The J gene is TRBJ2-1, the V gene TRBV27, with D perhaps given as TRBD1 or TRBD2 (6 bases each). Germline V gene data show CDR1 as MNHEY and CDR2 as SMNVEV (reference sequence). This CDR3 has 15 amino acids. Trimming pared 3 bases from V and 8 bases from J, leaving 17 bases between. The CDR3 is CASSLVTGARDEQFF. CDR3 nucleotide sequence: TGTGCCAGCAGTTTGGTTACGGGGGCTAGGGATGAGCAGTTCTTC.